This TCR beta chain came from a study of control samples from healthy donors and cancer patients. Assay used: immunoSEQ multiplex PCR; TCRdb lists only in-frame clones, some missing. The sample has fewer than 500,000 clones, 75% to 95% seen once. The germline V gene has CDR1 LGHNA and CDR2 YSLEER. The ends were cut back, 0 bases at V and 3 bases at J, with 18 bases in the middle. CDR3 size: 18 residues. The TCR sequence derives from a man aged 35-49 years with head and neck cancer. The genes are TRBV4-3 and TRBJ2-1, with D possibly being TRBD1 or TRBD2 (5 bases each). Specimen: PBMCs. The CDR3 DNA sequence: TGCGCCAGCAGCCAAGAGCAAGGTGTGGGGGTCTTCTACAATGAGCAGTTCTTC. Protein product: CASSQEQGVGVFYNEQFF.